This passage covers 11 T cell receptor beta chains from one sample sequenced in a study of siplizumab effects on memory and regulatory T cells. The method was immunoSEQ multiplex PCR; TCRdb's version includes in-frame clones alone and lacks a portion of them. Of about 100,000 clones listed, 85% to 95% are singletons. The sample taken for sequencing was non-Treg CD4+ T cells sorted from blood. These receptors came from a human donor in good health.

The rearrangement joins TRBV28 to TRBJ2-1, with TRBD2 matching 9 bases. CDR1 is MDHEN, CDR2 SYDVKM, per germline. V shed 5 bases, J shed 9 bases, and the junction held 14 bases outside the gene matches. CDR3 length: 16 residues. CDR3 nucleotides: TGTGCCAGCAGTGGGCCGGGACTAGCTCTTCGGCCTGAGCAGTTCTTC. Protein sequence: CASSGPGLALRPEQFF.

V gene TRBV6-6 combines with J gene TRBJ2-7; D is ambiguous. Per the germline V gene, CDR1 is MNHNY and CDR2 is SVGAGI (reference sequence). V lost 5 bases to trimming and J lost 3 bases, with 5 bases between them. The CDR3 extends over 11 amino acids. CDR3: CASSLHYEQYF. The CDR3 DNA is TGTGCCAGCAGTCTGCACTACGAGCAGTACTTC.

The chain couples TRBV2 to TRBJ1-1, with 10 bases aligning to TRBD1. Germline V gene lookup returns CDR1 SNHLY and CDR2 FYNNEI. With V trimmed by 6 bases and J by 8 bases, 12 bases remained unmatched. The CDR3 loop spans 15 amino acids. The CDR3 spells CASRTGGYSFSEAFF. For the CDR3, the DNA is TGTGCCAGCAGGACAGGGGGCTATTCTTTTTCCGAAGCTTTCTTT.

The chain has TRBV5-4 and TRBJ1-2, with 8 positions matching TRBD1. The germline CDR1 and CDR2 sequences are SGHNT and YYREEE (reference sequence). After removal of 4 bases from V and 4 bases from J, the junction contained 6 bases not matched to a gene. This CDR3 contains 14 residues. CDR3 sequence reads: CASSLQDRAYGYTF. The CDR3 coding sequence is TGTGCCAGCAGCCTCCAGGACAGGGCCTATGGCTACACCTTC.

In DNA form, the CDR3 reads TGTGCCAGCAGCCAACCCCAGAGCTCCTACAATGAGCAGTTCTTC. Translated, it gives CASSQPQSSYNEQFF. The chain couples TRBV14 to TRBJ2-1; D is ambiguous. V lost 2 bases and J lost 0, with 8 bases in between. Germline V CDR1 and CDR2: SGHDN, FVKESK. This CDR3 has 15 amino acids.

The chain is built from TRBV9 and TRBJ1-4; tentatively, D is TRBD1 (5 bases). From germline, CDR1 is SGDLS and CDR2 YYNGEE. This CDR3 comprises 14 residues. The V gene lost 0 bases and the J gene lost 8 bases, with 11 bases spanning the gap. CDR3 amino acids: CASSVAQGKEKLFF. The CDR3 nucleotides read TGTGCCAGCAGCGTAGCCCAGGGAAAAGAAAAACTGTTTTTT.

The gene calls are TRBV7-2 and TRBJ2-7; 8 bases map to TRBD2. Germline values: CDR1 SGHTA, CDR2 FQGNSA. The V segment lost 5 bases and the J segment 2 bases; nucleotides outside the gene matches: 14. The CDR3 is made up of 17 amino acids. The CDR3 bases are TGTGCCAGCAGCCACCGGTGGAGAGCGGGAGTCCCCTACGAGCAGTACTTC. Its protein is CASSHRWRAGVPYEQYF.

The chain has TRBV7-2 and TRBJ1-3; perhaps TRBD1 as D (5 bases). The germline V gene encodes CDR1 SGHTA and CDR2 FQGNSA. V was shortened by 4 bases and J by 0 bases, with 7 bases between the two germline ends. This CDR3 is built from 14 residues. CDR3 in amino acids: CASSSGSSGNTIYF. CDR3 nucleotides: TGTGCCAGCAGCTCAGGGAGCTCTGGAAACACCATATATTTT.

CDR3 sequence reads: CASSLGRGAYEKLFF. The CDR3 region has the DNA TGCGCCAGCAGCTTGGGGCGGGGGGCGTATGAAAAACTGTTTTTT. The rearrangement links TRBV5-1 to TRBJ1-4, with D possibly TRBD1 on 6 matching bases. In germline, CDR1 is SGHRS, CDR2 YFSETQ. Trimming stripped 0 bases from V and 6 bases from J, with 12 bases between. The CDR3 runs to 15 residues. Combining the CDR3 with reference TRBV5-1 and TRBJ1-4 gives the whole variable domain KAGVTQTPRYLIKTRGQQVTLSCSPISGHRSVSWYQQTPGQGLQFLFEYFSETQRNKGNFPGRFSGRQFSNSRSEMNVSTLELGDSALYLCASSLGRGAYEKLFFGSGTQLSVL.

This rearrangement joins TRBV21-1 to TRBJ2-7; the D call TRBD2 from the table was never checked on the DNA. TRBV21-1 is termed a pseudogene. This CDR3 is 14 amino acids long. CDR3 residues: CASSPPLAGREQYF. The CDR3 nucleotides are TGTGCCAGCAGCCCACCCTTAGCGGGTCGTGAGCAGTACTTC.

The J gene is TRBJ2-3, the V gene TRBV6-1; D is unclear. This CDR3 is 14 amino acids long. Germline-derived CDR1 and CDR2 are MNHNS and SASEGT. Trimming stripped 11 bases from V and 3 bases from J, with 18 bases between. Here the CDR3 DNA reads TGTGCCGGAAAGGAAGGGCTGGTAACAGATACGCAGTATTTT. It encodes CAGKEGLVTDTQYF.